This entry lists 27 T cell receptor beta chains sequenced from one sample in a study of blood T cell repertoires in COVID-19. Profiled with immunoSEQ multiplex PCR; TCRdb holds only in-frame clones, not every one. The sample records 150,000 to 200,000 clones, more than 75% being singletons. The specimen was peripheral blood. These receptors all stem from a woman in her sixties or seventies with COVID-19, enrolled during active disease.

The chain carries TRBV19 and TRBJ2-7, with D possibly matching TRBD2 (6 bases). The CDR3 is 14 residues long. Trimming cost V 6 bases and J 3 bases, with 15 bases left between them. From germline, CDR1 is LNHDA and CDR2 SQIVND (reference sequence). The CDR3 sequence is CASSPGLYNYEQYF. CDR3 nucleotides: TGTGCCAGTAGCCCGGGACTGTATAACTACGAGCAGTACTTC.

This chain joins TRBV28 and TRBJ1-5; 11 bases are a match to TRBD1. Trimming cost V 1 base and J 1 base; bases outside gene matches: 6. Germline V gene sequence: CDR1 MDHEN, CDR2 SYDVKM. This CDR3 has 18 amino acids. The CDR3 spells CASSLSGTGGLSNQPQHF. CDR3 bases: TGTGCCAGCAGTTTATCCGGGACAGGGGGTTTAAGCAATCAGCCCCAGCATTTT. The entire variable domain, with the rest obtained from reference TRBV28 and TRBJ1-5, is as follows: DVKVTQSSRYLVKRTGEKVFLECVQDMDHENMFWYRQDPGLGLRLIYFSYDVKMKEKGDIPEGYSVSREKKERFSLILESASTNQTSMYLCASSLSGTGGLSNQPQHFGDGTRLSIL.

This chain joins TRBV5-1 and TRBJ2-3; D possibly corresponds to TRBD2 (6 bases). Germline V gene lookup returns CDR1 SGHRS and CDR2 YFSETQ. The germline V and J ends were trimmed by 0 bases and 2 bases, with 16 bases remaining between them. This CDR3 contains 17 residues. The CDR3 loop is CASSLGLSSANTDTQYF. CDR3 nucleotide sequence: TGCGCCAGCAGCTTGGGGCTTTCTAGCGCCAACACAGATACGCAGTATTTT.

This clone has just one count. The rearrangement joins TRBV5-5 to TRBJ2-1; 8 positions match TRBD1. The CDR3 covers 15 residues. Trimming took 3 bases from V and 7 from J; bases not matched to a gene: 9. Per germline, CDR1 SGHKS and CDR2 YYEKEE (reference sequence). CDR3 loop: CASSSLGTGNNEQFF. In nucleotides, the CDR3 is TGTGCCAGCAGCTCGCTGGGGACAGGCAATAATGAGCAGTTCTTC.

The gene calls are TRBV5-4 and TRBJ2-5; TRBD1 matches at 12 bases. Looked up from germline, CDR1 is SGHNT and CDR2 is YYREEE (reference sequence). The V segment lost 0 bases and the J segment 4 bases; nucleotides outside the gene matches: 4. There are 16 residues in the CDR3. The chain's CDR3 is CASSLVLGQGAETQYF. CDR3 nucleotide sequence: TGTGCCAGCAGCTTGGTTTTGGGACAGGGGGCAGAGACCCAGTACTTC.

V gene TRBV5-4 combines with J gene TRBJ2-2; 9 nucleotides align to TRBD2. Losses at the gene ends were 2 bases for V and 0 bases for J; bases not matched to a gene: 8. Germline CDR1 and CDR2: SGHNT and YYREEE (reference sequence). This CDR3 has 18 amino acids. Here the CDR3 DNA reads TGTGCCAGCAGCTTCCTTCGGACTAGCGTAACGAACACCGGGGAGCTGTTTTTT. Amino acids: CASSFLRTSVTNTGELFF.

The chain combines TRBV7-9 with TRBJ2-3, with 7 bases fitting TRBD2. The germline V gene has CDR1 SEHNR and CDR2 FQNEAQ (reference sequence). This CDR3 comprises 12 residues. The junction had 3 bases not matched to a gene; V was cut back by 7 bases and J by 5 bases. For the CDR3, the DNA is TGTGCCAGCAACGCGGGAGTAGATACGCAGTATTTT. This encodes CASNAGVDTQYF.

This clone was seen a single time. CDR3: CASSQGTWWSSYEQYF. The CDR3 DNA is TGTGCCAGCAGTCAAGGGACATGGTGGAGCTCCTACGAGCAGTACTTC. The chain links TRBV28 to TRBJ2-7, with D possibly being TRBD1 (6 bases). V lost 5 bases and J lost 0, with 17 bases in between. CDR3 length: 16 residues. Germline V gene lookup returns CDR1 MDHEN and CDR2 SYDVKM.

This clone showed up just once. The genes are TRBV28 and TRBJ1-3; D is unresolved. In germline, CDR1 is MDHEN, CDR2 SYDVKM. The CDR3 loop spans 17 amino acids. V lost 7 bases, J lost 0 bases, and 19 bases lay in between. The CDR3 DNA follows: TGTGCCAGCACCCTAGAGGGCCCAGTGTCCTCTGGAAACACCATATATTTT. Translated: CASTLEGPVSSGNTIYF.

V and J are TRBV27 and TRBJ1-2; TRBD1 matches 10 bases. This CDR3 comprises 15 residues. Germline V CDR1 and CDR2: MNHEY, SMNVEV (reference sequence). J gave up 3 bases and V 2 bases, and 3 bases lay outside the gene matches. The CDR3 coding sequence is TGTGCCAGCAGTTTAGGGACAGGGGTAGACTATGGCTACACCTTC. Translated, it gives CASSLGTGVDYGYTF.

The chain joins TRBV20-1 to TRBJ1-6, with TRBD1 matching over 8 bases. CDR3 length: 14 residues. Losses at the gene ends were 3 bases for V and 8 bases for J; bases not matched to a gene: 6. Germline CDR1 reads DFQATT; CDR2 reads SNEGSKA (reference sequence). CDR3 amino acids: CSASLGQEYSPLHF. CDR3 nucleotides: TGCAGTGCTAGTTTGGGACAGGAGTATTCACCCCTCCACTTT.

The CDR3 region is CASSHPPGTSGRVGTGELFF. CDR3 nucleotide sequence: TGTGCCAGCAGCCACCCCCCCGGGACTAGCGGGAGGGTGGGGACCGGGGAGCTGTTTTTT. The genes are TRBV3-1 (or the pseudogene TRBV3-2) and TRBJ2-2, with 16 bases aligning to TRBD2. The germline gives CDR1 LGHDT, CDR2 YNNKEL (reference sequence). Trimming cost V 3 bases and J 5 bases; bases outside gene matches: 12. The CDR3 totals 20 residues.

The table lists this clone with a few counts. This chain uses TRBV27 with TRBJ2-2; D gene unclear. Germline loops: CDR1 MNHEY, CDR2 SMNVEV (reference sequence). This CDR3 has 14 residues. Trimming left V 6 bases short and J 2 bases short, with 10 bases between. The CDR3 reads CASSLDGNTGELFF. In nucleotides, the CDR3 is TGTGCCAGCAGCCTAGACGGTAACACCGGGGAGCTGTTTTTT.

V usage is TRBV23-1 and J usage is TRBJ2-1; D perhaps matches TRBD1 (5 bases). TRBV23-1 falls under the ORF class, with uncertain function. This CDR3 contains 11 residues. This CDR3 reads CERQSYNEQFF. The CDR3 DNA is TGCGAGCGACAGAGTTACAATGAGCAGTTCTTC.

This chain connects TRBV19 to TRBJ1-4; 9 bases match TRBD1. This CDR3 contains 16 residues. V lost 6 bases to trimming and J lost 8 bases; unmatched junction nucleotides: 13. Germline V lookup: CDR1 LNHDA, CDR2 SQIVND (reference sequence). The CDR3 region is CASRRTQGAEGEKLFF. The CDR3 bases are TGTGCCAGTAGAAGAACACAGGGGGCAGAAGGAGAAAAACTGTTTTTT.

The rearrangement uses TRBV9 and TRBJ2-7; TRBD2 matches 7 bases. CDR1 is SGDLS and CDR2 is YYNGEE in the germline V gene. V dropped 4 bases and J dropped 4; count of bases not matched to a gene: 5. The CDR3 runs to 13 residues. The chain's CDR3 is CASSPRGGYEQYF. The CDR3 nucleotides read TGTGCCAGCAGCCCGCGCGGGGGTTACGAGCAGTACTTC.

This clone was observed once. The V call is TRBV6-1, the J call TRBJ2-1; the D is unclear. Germline V gene lookup returns CDR1 MNHNS and CDR2 SASEGT. CDR3 size: 13 residues. V was pared by 2 bases and J by 2 bases, with 4 bases between. CDR3 DNA sequence: TGTGCCAGCAGTGAACTAGCCTACAATGAGCAGTTCTTC. Its protein product is CASSELAYNEQFF.

The CDR3 protein is CASTNSGNTIYF. CDR3 DNA: TGTGCCAGCACCAACTCTGGAAACACCATATATTTT. The chain recombines TRBV11-3 with TRBJ1-3; D is uncertain. V lost 7 bases and J lost 0, with 4 bases in between. Germline V gene lookup returns CDR1 SGHNT and CDR2 YENEEA. The CDR3 length is 12 residues.

The rearrangement joins TRBV28 to TRBJ2-7; D perhaps matches TRBD1 (6 bases). The CDR3 loop spans 15 amino acids. Germline lookup yields CDR1 MDHEN and CDR2 SYDVKM. V lost 4 bases to trimming and J lost 3 bases, with 16 bases between them. This CDR3 is CASSSLPRTDYEQYF. In nucleotides, the CDR3 is TGTGCCAGCAGTTCACTACCTAGGACAGACTACGAGCAGTACTTC.

CDR3 nucleotides: TGTGCCACCAGCAGAGATTTTGAGCTCTTTGAGCAGTTCTTC. Its translation: CATSRDFELFEQFF. The chain combines TRBV15 with TRBJ2-1; D is undetermined. The CDR3 length is 14 residues. The germline gives CDR1 LNHNV, CDR2 YYDKDF (reference sequence). Trimming left V 0 bases short and J 9 bases short, with 12 bases between. Supplemented by reference TRBV15 and TRBJ2-1, the full variable domain reads DAMVIQNPRYQVTQFGKPVTLSCSQTLNHNVMYWYQQKSSQAPKLLFHYYDKDFNNEADTPDNFQSRRPNTSFCFLDIRSPGLGDTAMYLCATSRDFELFEQFFGPGTRLTVL.

The chain employs TRBV2 and TRBJ2-6, with D possibly matching TRBD1 (6 bases). V lost 10 bases, J lost 0 bases, and 16 bases lay in between. CDR1 is SNHLY, CDR2 FYNNEI, per germline. CDR3 length: 16 amino acids. The CDR3 reads CATARGGISGANVLTF. CDR3 coding DNA: TGTGCCACTGCCAGGGGTGGAATCTCTGGGGCCAACGTCCTGACTTTC.

This sequence joins TRBV28 and TRBJ2-7; D uncertain. Germline assignment: CDR1 MDHEN and CDR2 SYDVKM. The CDR3 consists of 11 residues. Deletions cut 2 bases from V and 7 bases from J, with 6 bases between. The CDR3 here is CASSLRREQYF. The CDR3 nucleotides are TGTGCCAGCAGTTTAAGGCGGGAGCAGTACTTC.

The V and J genes are TRBV18 and TRBJ2-7, with D uncertain. The CDR3 consists of 12 residues. The V end lost 2 bases, the J end lost 4 bases, and 6 bases lay between the germline ends. Germline lookup yields CDR1 KGHSH and CDR2 LQKENI. CDR3 DNA: TGTGCCAGCTCACCAACGGTTTACGAGCAGTACTTC. Encoded protein: CASSPTVYEQYF.

The rearrangement joins TRBV20-1 to TRBJ1-3; a weak D match, TRBD1 (6 bases). Trimming stripped 2 bases from V and 7 bases from J, with 6 bases between. Germline CDR1 reads DFQATT; CDR2 reads SNEGSKA (reference sequence). The CDR3 runs 11 residues. The DNA of the CDR3 is TGCAGTGCTAGACAGGGGAACACCATATATTTT. Its translation: CSARQGNTIYF.

This sequence joins TRBV3-1 (or the pseudogene TRBV3-2) and TRBJ2-7; D remains ambiguous. The germline CDR1 and CDR2 sequences are LGHDT and YNNKEL (reference sequence). The CDR3 totals 14 residues. Trimming pared 5 bases from V and 5 bases from J, leaving 16 bases between. The CDR3 sequence: CASSITSARNEQYF. As DNA, the CDR3 is TGTGCCAGCAGCATTACCTCCGCTAGGAACGAGCAGTACTTC.

This sequence joins TRBV6-5 and TRBJ2-1; 7 bases map to TRBD2. Germline values: CDR1 MNHEY, CDR2 SVGAGI. The junction had 8 bases not matched to a gene; V was cut back by 8 bases and J by 1 base. The CDR3 length is 15 residues. CDR3 nucleotides: TGTGCCAGCTCCCTGGAGCGGGGTTCCTACAATGAGCAGTTCTTC. Residues: CASSLERGSYNEQFF.

The rearrangement uses TRBV14 and TRBJ2-3; 7 bases match TRBD1. With 5 bases clipped from V and 0 bases from J, the junction kept 5 bases outside the gene matches. The CDR3 contains 15 residues. From germline, CDR1 is SGHDN and CDR2 FVKESK. The CDR3 DNA sequence: TGTGCCAGCAGCTACGGGACAGTAAGCACAGATACGCAGTATTTT. Translation gives CASSYGTVSTDTQYF.